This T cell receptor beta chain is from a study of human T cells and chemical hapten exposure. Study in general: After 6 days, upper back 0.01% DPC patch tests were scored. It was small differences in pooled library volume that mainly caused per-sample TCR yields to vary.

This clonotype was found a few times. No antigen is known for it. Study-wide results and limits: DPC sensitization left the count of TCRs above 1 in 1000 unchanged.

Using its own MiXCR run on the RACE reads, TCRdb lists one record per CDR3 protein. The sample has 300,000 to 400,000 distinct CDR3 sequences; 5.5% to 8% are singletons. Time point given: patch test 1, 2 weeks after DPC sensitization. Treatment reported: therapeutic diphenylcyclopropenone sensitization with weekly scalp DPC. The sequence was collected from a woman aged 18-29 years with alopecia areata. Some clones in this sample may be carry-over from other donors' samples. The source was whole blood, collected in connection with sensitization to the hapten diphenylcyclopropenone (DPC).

The chain's CDR3 is CASSFRAGLQPQHF. CDR3 DNA sequence: TGTGCCAGCAGTTTTCGGGCAGGTCTCCAGCCCCAGCATTTT. This sequence joins TRBV27 and TRBJ1-5; the D is unclear. The germline V and J ends were trimmed by 3 bases and 7 bases, with 13 bases remaining between them. The CDR3 has 14 residues. CDR1 is MNHEY, CDR2 SMNVEV, per germline (reference sequence).